These 10 T cell receptor beta chains originate from one sample sequenced in a study of early T cells in non-severe SARS-CoV-2 infection. One entry per CDR3 protein results from TCRdb running MiXCR on the 5' RACE reads. Here the sample spans about 35,000 distinct CDR3 sequences, less than 6.5% being singletons. The sequencing sample was made of whole blood. The receptors come from an adult who was a healthcare worker with PCR-confirmed SARS-CoV-2 infection or an uninfected control (not recorded which).

In its sample, this clonotype was seen many times. DNA for the CDR3: TGCGCCAGCAGTGCTATGGGACAGGGATATGGCTACACCTTC. It codes for CASSAMGQGYGYTF. V usage is TRBV4-1 and J usage is TRBJ1-2; 9 nucleotides agree with TRBD1. Germline CDR1 reads MGHRA; CDR2 reads YSYEKL. The CDR3 is made up of 14 amino acids. The V segment lost 6 bases and the J segment 5 bases; nucleotides outside the gene matches: 7.

This clonotype came up a few times. This chain uses TRBV5-1 with TRBJ2-3, with a tentative D call TRBD1 (6 bases). The germline gives CDR1 SGHRS, CDR2 YFSETQ. The V gene lost 0 bases and the J gene lost 1 base, with 9 bases spanning the gap. The CDR3 runs 15 residues. The CDR3 coding sequence is TGCGCCAGCAGCTTGGAACAGGGTGGCACAGATACGCAGTATTTT. Protein: CASSLEQGGTDTQYF.

This clonotype was seen at least ten times. DNA of the CDR3: TGTGCCAGCAGTTCTACGACAGGGGTGTACACTGAAGCTTTCTTT. Encoded protein: CASSSTTGVYTEAFF. The chain recombines TRBV7-2 with TRBJ1-1, with 8 nucleotides matching TRBD1. CDR3 length equals 15 residues. Unmatched junction bases numbered 9, after V lost 6 bases and J lost 3 bases. Germline V gives CDR1 SGHTA, CDR2 FQGNSA.

By frequency in the sample, this clonotype is medium-sized. In nucleotides, the CDR3 is TGTGCCAGCAGCCAAGATATGGCAGGGCAGTACTTC. This sequence encodes CASSQDMAGQYF. This chain joins TRBV14 and TRBJ2-7; D unresolved. The CDR3 consists of 12 residues. The germline gives CDR1 SGHDN, CDR2 FVKESK. V was shortened by 0 bases and J by 9 bases, with 9 bases between the two germline ends.

This clonotype was detected ten times or more. The chain couples TRBV29-1 to TRBJ2-1; 8 positions match TRBD2. The V segment lost 1 base and the J segment 4 bases; nucleotides outside the gene matches: 3. The CDR3 is 14 amino acids. CDR1 and CDR2 (germline): SQVTM, ANQGSEA. The CDR3 DNA reads as TGCAGCGTTGAAGCGGGGGGGCCTTACAATGAGCAGTTCTTC. It is translated as CSVEAGGPYNEQFF.

This clonotype was observed a few times. This sequence joins TRBV29-1 and TRBJ2-1; 11 bases map to TRBD1. The germline CDR1 and CDR2 sequences are SQVTM and ANQGSEA. This CDR3 region has 15 residues. V shed 3 bases, J shed 0 bases, and the junction held 1 base outside the gene matches. The chain's CDR3 is CSVEGTGGSYNEQFF. In DNA, the CDR3 is TGCAGCGTTGAGGGGACAGGGGGCTCCTACAATGAGCAGTTCTTC.

This clonotype was detected a few times. This chain connects TRBV19 to TRBJ1-4; no reliable D call. Trimming shortened V by 4 bases and J by 6 bases, and 6 bases separated the two germline ends. CDR1 and CDR2 (germline): LNHDA, SQIVND (reference sequence). The CDR3 spans 12 residues. In nucleotides, the CDR3 is TGTGCCAGTAGTACAAGGGATGAAAAACTGTTTTTT. Translating gives CASSTRDEKLFF.

CDR3 bases: TGTGCCAGCAGTGAAAGGAGGTATACGCAGTATTTT. Protein sequence: CASSERRYTQYF. The chain employs TRBV2 and TRBJ2-3; D might be TRBD2 (5 bases). The ends were cut back, 2 bases at V and 7 bases at J, with 7 bases in the middle. The CDR3 sequence is 12 residues long. Germline V gene data show CDR1 as SNHLY and CDR2 as FYNNEI.

This clonotype was seen repeatedly, ten times or more. The chain recombines TRBV20-1 with TRBJ1-6; no clear D gene. Per the germline V gene, CDR1 is DFQATT and CDR2 is SNEGSKA (reference sequence). Trimming pared 6 bases from V and 0 bases from J, leaving 6 bases between. This CDR3 has 13 residues. CDR3 DNA: TGCAGTGCAAGGAGCTCCTATAATTCACCCCTCCACTTT. It specifies CSARSSYNSPLHF.

This clonotype was recorded many times. The rearrangement uses TRBV20-1 and TRBJ1-1, with D hard to call. The germline CDR1 and CDR2 sequences are DFQATT and SNEGSKA (reference sequence). The CDR3 has 13 residues. The CDR3 DNA follows: TGCAGGGTCCCCGGACCGAGCAACACTGAAGCTTTCTTT. Translating it yields CRVPGPSNTEAFF.